The next 12 T cell receptor beta chains were all read from a single sample in a study of cytomegalovirus exposure and HLA in healthy donors. Repertoires were generated with immunoSEQ multiplex PCR, while TCRdb's copy carries only in-frame clones and drops some. The sample carries some 200,000 clones, approximately 86% recorded once. Sequences were obtained from PBMCs. These receptors all stem from a man younger than 45 in good health and CMV-seropositive.

This clone has just one count. The chain has TRBV6-5 and TRBJ2-1, with 7 bases matching TRBD2. The CDR3 covers 13 residues. The germline V gene encodes CDR1 MNHEY and CDR2 SVGAGI. After removal of 6 bases from V and 8 bases from J, the junction contained 7 bases not matched to a gene. The CDR3 sequence is CASRELALDEQFF. For the CDR3, the DNA is TGTGCCAGCAGGGAACTAGCGCTCGATGAGCAGTTCTTC.

This chain links TRBV5-1 with TRBJ2-3; the match to TRBD1 covers 7 bases. CDR1 SGHRS and CDR2 YFSETQ come from the germline V gene. The CDR3 runs 13 residues. J was trimmed by 4 bases and V by 3 bases; bases with no gene match: 2. The CDR3 loop is CASSSQGADTQYF. For the CDR3, the DNA is TGCGCCAGCAGCTCCCAGGGGGCAGATACGCAGTATTTT.

This chain joins TRBV2 and TRBJ2-2, with TRBD1 matching over 9 bases. CDR1 and CDR2 from the germline V gene are SNHLY and FYNNEI. The CDR3 contains 16 residues. After removal of 3 bases from V and 4 bases from J, the junction contained 6 bases not matched to a gene. The CDR3: CASSDRGTGSTGELFF. DNA of the CDR3: TGTGCCAGCAGTGATAGGGGGACAGGGAGCACCGGGGAGCTGTTTTTT. Drawing the rest from reference TRBV2 and TRBJ2-2, the complete variable domain is EPEVTQTPSHQVTQMGQEVILRCVPISNHLYFYWYRQILGQKVEFLVSFYNNEISEKSEIFDDQFSVERPDGSNFTLKIRSTKLEDSAMYFCASSDRGTGSTGELFFGEGSRLTVL.

The chain is built from TRBV7-8 and TRBJ2-7; D is possibly TRBD2 (6 bases). Deletions cut 5 bases from V and 0 bases from J, with 17 bases between. The CDR3 runs 16 residues. Germline loops: CDR1 SGHVS, CDR2 FQNEAQ. Here the CDR3 DNA reads TGTGCCAGCAGCCTCGGGGGACTGGGGAGCTCCTACGAGCAGTACTTC. It specifies CASSLGGLGSSYEQYF.

The CDR3 is CSYTQANTGELFF. CDR3 in DNA: TGCAGCTATACTCAGGCGAACACCGGGGAGCTGTTTTTT. This chain connects TRBV29-1 to TRBJ2-2; D remains ambiguous. CDR3 length: 13 amino acids. From germline, CDR1 is SQVTM and CDR2 ANQGSEA. Trimming removed 8 bases at V and 0 bases at J, with 10 bases between.

This chain connects TRBV7-2 to TRBJ2-7; 9 bases align to TRBD1. The CDR3 loop spans 14 amino acids. The V and J ends lost 5 bases and 6 bases, in that order; junction bases with no gene match: 8. CDR1 and CDR2 from the germline V gene are SGHTA and FQGNSA. The CDR3 region is CASSRGTGYAEQYF. The CDR3 region has the DNA TGTGCCAGCAGCCGCGGGACAGGGTATGCCGAGCAGTACTTC.

There are a few counts of this clone. The chain joins TRBV7-6 to TRBJ2-7; D is uncertain. This CDR3 has 13 amino acids. V lost 5 bases, J lost 3 bases, and 11 bases lay in between. CDR1 is SGHVS, CDR2 FNYEAQ, per germline. The CDR3 nucleotides are TGTGCCAGCAGCCTTAGTTCCGACTACGAGCAGTACTTC. It codes for CASSLSSDYEQYF.

The chain has TRBV15 and TRBJ2-7; 9 bases are shared with TRBD2. Germline V lookup: CDR1 LNHNV, CDR2 YYDKDF (reference sequence). V dropped 1 base and J dropped 2; count of bases not matched to a gene: 3. The CDR3 runs 15 residues. CDR3 DNA sequence: TGTGCCACCAGCAGAGGGCCTAGCGGGGCCTACGAGCAGTACTTC. Protein sequence: CATSRGPSGAYEQYF.

This clone was picked up a small number of times. The genes are TRBV5-1 and TRBJ1-2; D gene ambiguous. V lost 3 bases to trimming and J lost 4 bases, with 19 bases between them. This CDR3 region has 16 residues. CDR1 and CDR2 from the germline V gene are SGHRS and YFSETQ. The CDR3 nucleotides read TGCGCCAGCAGCTCAGGACGGACCGGCGGAGGCTATGGCTACACCTTC. This codes for CASSSGRTGGGYGYTF. The whole variable domain, filled in from reference TRBV5-1 and TRBJ1-2, reads KAGVTQTPRYLIKTRGQQVTLSCSPISGHRSVSWYQQTPGQGLQFLFEYFSETQRNKGNFPGRFSGRQFSNSRSEMNVSTLELGDSALYLCASSSGRTGGGYGYTFGSGTRLTVV.

A single count supports this clone. This sequence joins TRBV7-9 and TRBJ2-7, with D tentatively TRBD2 (6 bases). Germline-derived CDR1 and CDR2 are SEHNR and FQNEAQ (reference sequence). CDR3 length equals 11 residues. The germline V and J ends were trimmed by 3 bases and 11 bases, with 11 bases remaining between them. The CDR3 DNA reads TGTGCCAGCAGCTTGGGGACTTTAAAGTACTTC. It translates to CASSLGTLKYF.

The genes are TRBV2 and TRBJ2-2, with D perhaps assigned TRBD1 or TRBD2 (5 bases each). Trimming took off 1 base at V and 3 bases at J, with 9 bases between the two ends. The CDR3 has 15 amino acids. Looked up from germline, CDR1 is SNHLY and CDR2 is FYNNEI. The CDR3 bases are TGTGCCAGCAGTGAAGGAGGGGTTGACACCGGGGAGCTGTTTTTT. This encodes CASSEGGVDTGELFF.

This sequence joins TRBV27 and TRBJ2-1; 7 bases align to TRBD2. Germline loops: CDR1 MNHEY, CDR2 SMNVEV (reference sequence). The CDR3 runs to 16 residues. After removal of 5 bases from V and 4 bases from J, the junction contained 11 bases not matched to a gene. CDR3 sequence (DNA): TGTGCCAGCAGTCCCCCCCGCGGGAGTGGGTACAATGAGCAGTTCTTC. It encodes CASSPPRGSGYNEQFF.